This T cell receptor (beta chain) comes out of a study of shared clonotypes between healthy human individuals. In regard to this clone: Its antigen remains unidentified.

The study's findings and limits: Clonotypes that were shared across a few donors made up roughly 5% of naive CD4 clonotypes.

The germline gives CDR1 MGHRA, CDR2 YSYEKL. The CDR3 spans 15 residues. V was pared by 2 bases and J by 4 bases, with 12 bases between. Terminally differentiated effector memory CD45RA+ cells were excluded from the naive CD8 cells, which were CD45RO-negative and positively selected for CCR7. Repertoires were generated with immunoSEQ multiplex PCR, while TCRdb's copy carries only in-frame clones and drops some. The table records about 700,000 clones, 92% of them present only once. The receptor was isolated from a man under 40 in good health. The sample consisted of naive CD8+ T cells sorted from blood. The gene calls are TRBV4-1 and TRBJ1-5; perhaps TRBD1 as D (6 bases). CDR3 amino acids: CASSQWGATNQPQHF. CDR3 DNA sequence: TGCGCCAGCAGCCAATGGGGGGCCACTAATCAGCCCCAGCATTTT.